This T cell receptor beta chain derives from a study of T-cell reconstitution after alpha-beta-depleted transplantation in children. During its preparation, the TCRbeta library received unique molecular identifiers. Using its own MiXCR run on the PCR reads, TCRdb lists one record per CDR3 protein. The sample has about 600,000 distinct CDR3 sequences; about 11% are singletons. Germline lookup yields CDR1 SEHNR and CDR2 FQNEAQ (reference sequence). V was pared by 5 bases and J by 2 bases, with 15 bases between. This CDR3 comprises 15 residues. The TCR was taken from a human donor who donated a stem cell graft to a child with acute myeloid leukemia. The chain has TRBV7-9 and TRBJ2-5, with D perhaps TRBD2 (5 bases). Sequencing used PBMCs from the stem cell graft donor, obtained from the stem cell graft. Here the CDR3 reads CASSAGGGHQETQYF. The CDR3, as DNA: TGTGCCAGCAGCGCCGGCGGCGGGCATCAAGAGACCCAGTACTTC. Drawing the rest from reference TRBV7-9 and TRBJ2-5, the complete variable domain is DTGVSQNPRHKITKRGQNVTFRCDPISEHNRLYWYRQTLGQGPEFLTYFQNEAQLEKSRLLSDRFSAERPKGSFSTLEIQRTEQGDSAMYLCASSAGGGHQETQYFGPGTRLLVL.